This TCR beta chain was identified during a study of cytomegalovirus exposure and HLA in healthy donors (dated by TCRdb to about 2017). At the level of the whole study: In an earlier analysis of some 610 of the donors, approximately 260 Gb of sequence data and roughly 100 million unique TCR beta sequences from 180 million or so T cells were reported. An early release that covered some 640 HLA-typed donors contained about 300 gigabases of sequencing data and about 84 million unique TCR sequences. The genetic ancestry cluster associated with self-reported Caucasian donors included about 81% of the approximately 410 genotyped donors. The study aimed to test whether cataloging public T cell receptors could reveal signatures of past pathogen exposure. Using immunosequencing, the study profiled T cell repertoires from about 620 subjects and related those repertoires to cytomegalovirus serostatus. A separate validation cohort of about 110 different subjects was used in addition to the roughly 640-subject first cohort. The study combined high-throughput TCR immunosequencing, statistical association of individual TCRs with disease status, and machine learning to predict cytomegalovirus infection status. In a later analysis, previously published TCR beta repertoires from 550 to 750 donors were re-analyzed and high-resolution HLA genotyping was added so that TCR occurrence patterns could be studied. Rather than using new phenotypic data, the later analysis identified candidate immune exposures from TCR beta sequences and from how often those sequences occurred across donors. To decide whether each TCR beta V gene segment behaved as functional or pseudogenic, an earlier analysis of some 600 of the donors relied on high-throughput TCR beta sequencing. Alongside the repertoire data, information on donor age, sex, ethnicity and CMV serostatus was compiled. Genome-wide SNP genotypes for about 60% of the 666 donors were used in a later genetic analysis, which treated that subset as a discovery cohort. All discovery cohort repertoires had been generated on a single sequencing platform. Class I and class II HLA loci were covered by the typing at four-digit resolution. The number of typed donors differed by locus: about 629-630 for A, B, C, DRB1 and DQB1; 500 to 550 for DQA1; around 580 for DPA1; and 450 to 480 for DPB1. About five DR-DQ haplotypes were treated as single units for association and clustering because of strong linkage in the cohort. Across approximately 400 genotyped donors of the cohort, an average of roughly 230,000 unique TCR beta nucleotide sequences per donor were sequenced, and approximately 17% of those sequences were non-productive. Overall study results and their limits: A later analysis found that HLA-associated TCR beta chains were more clonally expanded and had lower generation probabilities than equally common non-associated chains. A further reported finding was that TCR beta sequences accurately predicted the HLA-A and HLA-B alleles for most subjects in the first cohort. This cohort had only TCR beta chains sequenced, and the lack of alpha or paired-chain data limited which features could be detected. HLA typing was unavailable for some donors at each locus, so association tests used only the typed subset. A group of highly shared sequence variants was considered likely to be a technical artifact of the sequencing pipeline. When HLA alleles, especially DR and DQ, strongly co-occurred, TCR associations were difficult to assign to individual alleles. A later analysis reported that several top co-occurrence clusters appeared linked to parvovirus B19, influenza, CMV and Epstein-Barr virus. In a later analysis, the rate of TCR association differed among HLA loci, with DRB1 alleles having the most associated TCRs and HLA-C alleles having the fewest. A total of 150 to 200 TCR beta chains were listed by the study as associated with cytomegalovirus. Linkage disequilibrium might explain the correlated functional status among segregating V segments, but an unknown experimental factor could not be excluded. V-gene and J-gene trimming of TCR beta chains was associated with a missense DCLRE1C variant in a later genetic analysis, and the association was replicated in an independent cohort. Broadly in line with IMGT annotations, most TCR beta V segments showed up in productive rearrangements about 87% or about 30% of the time in an earlier analysis of approximately 640 of the donors. The classifier was reported to diagnose cytomegalovirus status with high specificity and sensitivity in both the original and validation cohorts. It was suggested by the authors that the approach could potentially be generalized to other disease states and immunological phenotypes. In a later genetic analysis, fewer N-insertions in productive TCRs were reported among donors in an Asian-associated ancestry cluster than the approximately 670-donor mean. CMV serostatus was the only immune exposure information available for the cohort. Specific HLA alleles were associated with 15,000 to 20,000 TCR beta sequences at a false discovery rate of 0.05 in a later analysis. A few of the identified cytomegalovirus-associated TCR beta chains were confirmed in vitro to be specific for cytomegalovirus antigens. The earlier analysis of some 540 of the donors excluded 15 to 20 rarely observed V segments, including chromosome 9 orphons, because counts were too low. Because the 87-base-pair reads could not distinguish some IMGT-functional V segments, including TRBV6-2 and TRBV6-3, those segments were excluded. In a later analysis, most CMV-associated TCR beta chains were found to appear HLA-restricted, with HLA associations seemingly driven largely by CMV exposure. Most TCR sequences were observed very rarely across donors, whereas some public TCRs were present in many individuals. The presence/absence analyses assumed that sequencing depth was roughly uniform across donors, and that assumption may not be true.

In total, more than 500 healthy bone marrow donors made up the cohort. At the time of sampling, every cohort member was nominally healthy, though immune exposures that went unrecorded were likely present. The donor was CMV seropositive and was included in the group of 300 or so seropositive cohort members. Every donor gave a peripheral blood sample, and the peripheral blood mononuclear cells from that sample were used for TCR beta sequencing. Genomic DNA was extracted from the blood cell samples with the Qiagen DNeasy Blood Extraction Kit. The table lists this clone with a few counts. Its antigen is still unknown. The sample holds no much larger clone one base away, and base qualities are not on file. The protocol used for the library was the immunoSEQ multiplex PCR assay. A mixture of 60 forward primers for TCR Vbeta segments and 13 reverse primers for TCR Jbeta segments was used in the multiplex PCR. The CDR3 region of rearranged TCR beta genes was amplified from genomic DNA by a multiplex PCR assay. The Illumina HiSeq System was used to sequence the amplified TCR beta libraries as 87-base-pair reads. The authors' analysis ran thus. A later analysis tallied 70 million to 100 million unique TCR beta chains across the 600 to 700 repertoires, and about 12 million of those chains were shared by two or more donors. Raw reads were error-corrected and collapsed into unique sequences by a nearest-neighbor algorithm in which closely related sequences were merged to remove PCR and sequencing errors. Alignment of CDR3 sequences to IMGT reference sequences was used to assign V, D and J gene segments. Each retained sequence needed at least a six-nucleotide match to both a V gene segment and a J gene segment. A rearrangement was called productive if the CDR3 had no stop codons and remained in frame with V and J, and every other rearrangement was called non-productive. Following IMGT convention, CDR3 was defined as the stretch from the second conserved V-encoded cysteine to the conserved J-encoded phenylalanine. The earlier analysis of 587 of the donors excluded sequences that lacked an unambiguous match to a single V gene segment. In an earlier analysis of 587 of the donors, a V segment was called functional when productive rearrangements were above 56.7%, and segregating when the standard deviation between donors exceeded 5%. A statistical classification framework was built to diagnose cytomegalovirus status from the catalog of TCR beta chain sequences. In a later analysis, V and J genes were assigned by comparing TCR nucleotide sequences against IMGT/GENE-DB human TR gene sequences. Using the TCRdist pipeline, a later analysis assigned CDR3 sequences along with most-parsimonious VDJ recombination scenarios. In a later analysis, each TCR beta chain was defined by its CDR3 amino acid sequence together with its V-gene family, and reads without a unique V-gene family were excluded. As a way to deal with suspected cross-contamination and a sequencing artifact, a later analysis dropped hundreds of nucleotide sequences that were highly shared and had low generation probability. For each public chain, a later analysis derived a clonal expansion index from normalized ranks of inferred template counts within each repertoire. In a later analysis, generation probabilities were computed with a VDJ recombination model fitted to out-of-frame rearrangements, and the resulting probabilities were checked against IGoR. Hypergeometric tests were used in a later analysis to score TCR-TCR, TCR-HLA and TCR-CMV co-occurrence, with a repertoire-size bias correction applied to the TCR pairs. In a later analysis, false discovery rates were estimated by permuting HLA or CMV assignments 20 times. In a later analysis, co-occurring TCRs were grouped with DBSCAN, and TCRdist sequence similarity was added when clustering was performed within HLA-allele-positive subsets. Co-occurrence clustering excluded repertoires with fewer than 30,000 or more than 120,000 public chains, plus five with anomalous nucleotide sharing. Held by TCRdb, this immuneACCESS table contains in-frame sequences only and omits some clones. Under half of the omission traces to an unresolved V gene where checked; the cause of the rest is unknown. That table gives V, J and clone size, and the DNA gave D and trimming. The sample has about 160,000 clones on record, approximately 80% of them singletons. Together, the top ten hold around 3.4% of the sample.

Taken from the germline V gene, the CDR1 and CDR2 loops are MNHNS and SASEGT. The CDR3 holds 14 amino acids from the cysteine to the phenylalanine. Only the CDR3 part of the read is kept: 42 bases, read in frame from the first base. V is shortened by 6 bases, J by 0 bases, and the region joining them spans 12 bases. The TCR was taken from a man younger than 40 in good health and CMV-seropositive. The specimen was PBMCs. This sequence uses TRBV6-1 and TRBJ2-7, with a tentative D gene TRBD2 over 7 matching bases. CDR3 protein: CASRPGGPSYEQYF. The sequence in DNA is TGTGCCAGCAGGCCCGGGGGGCCCTCCTACGAGCAGTACTTC.